The 27 T cell receptor beta chains below come from one sample, sequenced in a study of blood T cell repertoires in COVID-19. TCRdb's table, derived via immunoSEQ multiplex PCR, lists solely in-frame clones and lacks some. The table shows hundreds of thousands of clones, with over 75% occurring only once. The sequencing sample was made of PBMCs or T cells enriched from blood (not recorded which). The receptor set was obtained from a woman aged 40 to 50 who had recovered from COVID-19.

The chain carries TRBV24-1 and TRBJ2-7, with a possible D match to TRBD2 (6 bases). The CDR3 is 11 residues long. V was pared by 3 bases and J by 7 bases, with 6 bases between. Per the germline V gene, CDR1 is KGHDR and CDR2 is SFDVKD. The CDR3 here is CATSDRGEQYF. As DNA, the CDR3 is TGTGCCACCAGTGATCGGGGGGAGCAGTACTTC.

This chain uses TRBV30 with TRBJ2-2; D not certain. The CDR3 runs 13 residues. Trimming stripped 1 base from V and 4 bases from J, with 7 bases between. Germline V gene data show CDR1 as GTSNPN and CDR2 as SVGIG (reference sequence). The CDR3: CAWSDWSTGELFF. In DNA, the CDR3 is TGTGCCTGGAGTGACTGGAGCACCGGGGAGCTGTTTTTT.

The J gene is TRBJ2-7, the V gene TRBV4-2; 8 bases are a match to TRBD1. Germline-derived CDR1 and CDR2 are LGHNA and YNFKEQ. This CDR3 has 17 amino acids. V gave up 1 base and J gave up 0 bases; unmatched junction bases: 8. The CDR3 here is CASSQALRTGSSYEQYF. Written as DNA, the CDR3 is TGTGCCAGCAGCCAAGCTCTGCGGACAGGGAGCTCCTACGAGCAGTACTTC.

The chain joins TRBV18 to TRBJ1-2; maybe TRBD1 (6 bases). Germline V gene data show CDR1 as KGHSH and CDR2 as LQKENI. CDR3 length: 13 residues. V was trimmed by 3 bases and J by 8 bases, leaving 13 bases between them. The CDR3 protein is CASSPAGAGGYTF. DNA of the CDR3: TGTGCCAGCTCACCGGCGGGGGCTGGGGGCTACACCTTC.

The chain has TRBV7-9 and TRBJ2-2; 9 bases match TRBD2. After removal of 3 bases from V and 2 bases from J, the junction contained 1 base not matched to a gene. There are 15 residues in the CDR3. The germline V gene encodes CDR1 SEHNR and CDR2 FQNEAQ (reference sequence). The CDR3 DNA reads TGTGCCAGCAGCTTTAGCGGGAGAAACACCGGGGAGCTGTTTTTT. Its translation is CASSFSGRNTGELFF.

The chain has TRBV13 and TRBJ1-6; TRBD1 agrees at 7 bases. The CDR3 has 14 amino acids. Germline assignment: CDR1 PRHDT and CDR2 FYEKMQ (reference sequence). Trimming cost V 4 bases and J 6 bases; bases outside gene matches: 3. In DNA form, the CDR3 reads TGTGCCAGCAGCTCCGACAGGGTTAATTCACCCCTCCACTTT. Encoded protein: CASSSDRVNSPLHF. Full variable domain (outside the CDR3, taken from reference TRBV13 and TRBJ1-6): AAGVIQSPRHLIKEKRETATLKCYPIPRHDTVYWYQQGPGQDPQFLISFYEKMQSDKGSIPDRFSAQQFSDYHSELNMSSLELGDSALYFCASSSDRVNSPLHFGNGTRLTVT.

The chain is built from TRBV6-6 and TRBJ2-7; the D is unclear. Trimming took off 0 bases at V and 0 bases at J, with 3 bases between the two ends. The CDR3 contains 13 residues. Per the germline V gene, CDR1 is MNHNY and CDR2 is SVGAGI (reference sequence). CDR3 in DNA: TGTGCCAGCAGTTACTCCGGCTCCTACGAGCAGTACTTC. Protein: CASSYSGSYEQYF.

The chain uses TRBV2 and TRBJ2-5, with 10 bases that match TRBD1. V shed 4 bases, J shed 5 bases, and the junction held 4 bases outside the gene matches. Per germline, CDR1 SNHLY and CDR2 FYNNEI. This CDR3 spans 14 amino acids. This chain's CDR3 is CASSGGQGGETQYF. The CDR3 coding sequence is TGTGCCAGCAGTGGTGGACAGGGGGGGGAGACCCAGTACTTC.

This clone was observed a handful of times. The chain carries TRBV10-3 and TRBJ2-3, with TRBD2 matching 10 bases. Looked up from germline, CDR1 is ENHRY and CDR2 is SYGVKD. Trimming cost V 2 bases and J 2 bases; bases outside gene matches: 7. The CDR3 consists of 17 residues. This CDR3 is CAISEQRGTSVTDTQYF. In nucleotides, the CDR3 is TGTGCCATCAGTGAGCAGCGGGGGACTAGCGTCACAGATACGCAGTATTTT.

The rearrangement links TRBV28 to TRBJ1-1; TRBD1 aligns across 8 bases. The CDR3 extends over 14 amino acids. Germline loops: CDR1 MDHEN, CDR2 SYDVKM. Trimming took 4 bases from V and 6 from J; bases not matched to a gene: 7. CDR3 in DNA: TGTGCCAGCAGTTCTGGACAGGGAGGCGCTGAAGCTTTCTTT. The encoded protein is CASSSGQGGAEAFF.

The V gene is TRBV5-4, the J gene TRBJ2-5, with 15 bases matching TRBD2. The CDR3 totals 16 residues. The V and J ends lost 3 bases and 4 bases, in that order; junction bases with no gene match: 4. Germline loops: CDR1 SGHNT, CDR2 YYREEE (reference sequence). CDR3 protein: CASSSGLAGGIETQYF. The CDR3, as DNA: TGTGCCAGCAGCTCAGGACTAGCGGGGGGGATAGAGACCCAGTACTTC.

The chain is built from TRBV7-3 and TRBJ2-1, with TRBD2 matching 7 bases. The CDR3 extends over 15 amino acids. Germline CDR1 reads SGHTA; CDR2 reads FQGTGA. Germline trimming cut 2 bases from V and 4 bases from J; bases unmatched to any gene: 5. In nucleotides, the CDR3 is TGTGCCAGCAGCTTAGGAGCGGGGCATTACAATGAGCAGTTCTTC. It encodes CASSLGAGHYNEQFF. The variable domain in full, completed from reference TRBV7-3 and TRBJ2-1, reads GAGVSQTPSNKVTEKGKYVELRCDPISGHTALYWYRQSLGQGPEFLIYFQGTGAADDSGLPNDRFFAVRPEGSVSTLKIQRTERGDSAVYLCASSLGAGHYNEQFFGPGTRLTVL.

Comment on this clone: Other DNA sequences in the same sample also yield this CDR3. V usage is TRBV28 and J usage is TRBJ2-7; D remains ambiguous. The CDR3 contains 12 residues. CDR1 and CDR2 from the germline V gene are MDHEN and SYDVKM. V lost 4 bases, J lost 0 bases, and 4 bases lay in between. The CDR3 loop is CASSSSSYEQYF. In DNA form, the CDR3 reads TGTGCCAGCAGTTCGAGCTCCTACGAGCAGTACTTC.

The table lists this clone with a count of one. This chain links TRBV15 with TRBJ2-7; D might be TRBD1 (6 bases). This CDR3 is built from 16 residues. CDR1 and CDR2 from the germline V gene are LNHNV and YYDKDF (reference sequence). Trimming removed 2 bases from V and 1 base from J, with 15 bases in between. CDR3: CATSRSSGASSYEQYF. The CDR3 nucleotides are TGTGCCACCAGCAGATCGTCAGGGGCCTCATCCTACGAGCAGTACTTC.

The chain links TRBV7-2 to TRBJ2-7; D possibly corresponds to TRBD2 (5 bases). V gave up 2 bases and J gave up 5 bases, with 16 bases separating them. CDR3 length: 15 residues. Germline CDR1 is SGHTA and CDR2 is FQGNSA. CDR3 in amino acids: CASSLSSVGTDEQYF. The CDR3 DNA is TGTGCCAGCAGCTTAAGTAGCGTCGGAACGGACGAGCAGTACTTC.

This clone came up once. CDR3: CASSPRQGGNQPQHF. CDR3 nucleotide sequence: TGCGCCAGCAGCCCCAGACAGGGTGGCAATCAGCCCCAGCATTTT. The J gene is TRBJ1-5, the V gene TRBV4-1; 7 nucleotides agree with TRBD1. This CDR3 is built from 15 residues. J gave up 2 bases and V 4 bases, and 5 bases lay outside the gene matches. In germline, CDR1 is MGHRA, CDR2 YSYEKL.

The V call is TRBV2, the J call TRBJ2-5, with D tentatively TRBD1 (6 bases). The CDR3 totals 15 residues. The germline V gene has CDR1 SNHLY and CDR2 FYNNEI. V was pared by 1 base and J by 0 bases, with 9 bases between. CDR3 sequence reads: CASSEGGTYQETQYF. CDR3 bases: TGTGCCAGCAGTGAAGGGGGGACATACCAAGAGACCCAGTACTTC.

This chain uses TRBV27 with TRBJ2-5; TRBD2 matches at 9 bases. Germline CDR1 MNHEY, CDR2 SMNVEV (reference sequence). The CDR3 covers 15 residues. The J segment lost 4 bases and the V segment lost 0 bases, leaving 3 bases of the junction unmatched. CDR3 bases: TGTGCCAGCAGTTTATCGGCGGGGGGGATAGAGACCCAGTACTTC. It codes for CASSLSAGGIETQYF.

The CDR3 protein is CASSLVPGPGYNTEAFF. The CDR3 DNA sequence: TGTGCCAGCAGCTTAGTACCTGGGCCTGGGTATAACACTGAAGCTTTCTTT. J is TRBJ1-1 and V is TRBV11-3; D unresolved. The CDR3 is 17 residues long. The germline CDR1 and CDR2 sequences are SGHNT and YENEEA. Between the trimmed V and J ends, which lost 1 base and 2 bases, there was a span of 17 bases.

The chain has TRBV7-2 and TRBJ2-3; no clear D. The CDR3 runs 15 residues. V lost 2 bases, J lost 2 bases, and 11 bases lay in between. CDR1 is SGHTA and CDR2 is FQGNSA in the germline V gene. This CDR3 reads CASSLINGDTDTQYF. The CDR3 DNA follows: TGTGCCAGCAGCTTAATTAACGGAGACACAGATACGCAGTATTTT.

J is TRBJ1-6 and V is TRBV7-9; no clear D. The germline V gene encodes CDR1 SEHNR and CDR2 FQNEAQ (reference sequence). V was cut by 5 bases and J by 5 bases, with 13 bases left in between. The CDR3 spans 15 residues. Here the CDR3 reads CASSTRTGDNSPLHF. The CDR3 DNA follows: TGTGCCAGCAGCACGCGGACGGGAGATAATTCACCCCTCCACTTT. The whole variable domain, filled in from reference TRBV7-9 and TRBJ1-6, reads DTGVSQNPRHKITKRGQNVTFRCDPISEHNRLYWYRQTLGQGPEFLTYFQNEAQLEKSRLLSDRFSAERPKGSFSTLEIQRTEQGDSAMYLCASSTRTGDNSPLHFGNGTRLTVT.

The genes are TRBV9 and TRBJ1-2; TRBD1 agrees at 8 bases. The length of the CDR3 is 16 residues. CDR1 is SGDLS and CDR2 is YYNGEE in the germline V gene. V lost 0 bases, J lost 7 bases, and 11 bases stayed unmatched. The CDR3 loop is CASSVGGAGGLGGYTF. The DNA for the CDR3 is TGTGCCAGCAGCGTAGGCGGGGCAGGGGGCTTGGGTGGCTACACCTTC.

This clone showed up just once. The chain is built from TRBV5-4 and TRBJ2-7; no clear D. Germline V gene data show CDR1 as SGHNT and CDR2 as YYREEE (reference sequence). The CDR3 runs 13 residues. The V and J ends lost 3 bases and 0 bases respectively, with 7 bases between them. CDR3 coding DNA: TGTGCCAGCAGCTCCTTCAGCTCCTACGAGCAGTACTTC. Its protein product is CASSSFSSYEQYF.

This chain uses TRBV28 with TRBJ1-5, with D possibly TRBD1 on 6 matching bases. V lost 3 bases to trimming and J lost 7 bases, with 16 bases between them. There are 15 residues in the CDR3. Germline loops: CDR1 MDHEN, CDR2 SYDVKM. CDR3 in amino acids: CASSFHGQRRQPQHF. The DNA of the CDR3 is TGTGCCAGCAGTTTCCACGGACAGAGACGCCAGCCCCAGCATTTT.

V usage is TRBV27 and J usage is TRBJ1-4; 7 nucleotides line up with TRBD1. CDR3 length equals 14 residues. J lost 8 bases, V lost 6 bases, and 9 bases had no gene match. Germline CDR1 MNHEY, CDR2 SMNVEV (reference sequence). The CDR3: CASSQDRAGEKLFF. The CDR3 DNA reads TGTGCCAGCAGCCAAGACAGGGCAGGGGAAAAACTGTTTTTT.

This chain uses TRBV27 with TRBJ1-1; 8 bases agree with TRBD1. Germline lookup yields CDR1 MNHEY and CDR2 SMNVEV (reference sequence). The V and J ends lost 1 base and 5 bases, in that order; junction bases with no gene match: 9. The CDR3 totals 16 residues. The CDR3 DNA follows: TGTGCCAGCAGTTTATGGGCAGGGGGCAGTGAGACTGAAGCTTTCTTT. It translates to CASSLWAGGSETEAFF.

The V gene is TRBV5-1, the J gene TRBJ1-1; D is perhaps TRBD1 (5 bases). V gave up 4 bases and J gave up 0 bases, with 16 bases separating them. This CDR3 has 16 amino acids. Germline V gene lookup returns CDR1 SGHRS and CDR2 YFSETQ. In DNA, the CDR3 is TGCGCCAGCAGCCGCGGGGGGACGCCTATGAACACTGAAGCTTTCTTT. Amino acids: CASSRGGTPMNTEAFF. The variable domain in full, with the rest retrieved from reference TRBV5-1 and TRBJ1-1, is KAGVTQTPRYLIKTRGQQVTLSCSPISGHRSVSWYQQTPGQGLQFLFEYFSETQRNKGNFPGRFSGRQFSNSRSEMNVSTLELGDSALYLCASSRGGTPMNTEAFFGQGTRLTVV.